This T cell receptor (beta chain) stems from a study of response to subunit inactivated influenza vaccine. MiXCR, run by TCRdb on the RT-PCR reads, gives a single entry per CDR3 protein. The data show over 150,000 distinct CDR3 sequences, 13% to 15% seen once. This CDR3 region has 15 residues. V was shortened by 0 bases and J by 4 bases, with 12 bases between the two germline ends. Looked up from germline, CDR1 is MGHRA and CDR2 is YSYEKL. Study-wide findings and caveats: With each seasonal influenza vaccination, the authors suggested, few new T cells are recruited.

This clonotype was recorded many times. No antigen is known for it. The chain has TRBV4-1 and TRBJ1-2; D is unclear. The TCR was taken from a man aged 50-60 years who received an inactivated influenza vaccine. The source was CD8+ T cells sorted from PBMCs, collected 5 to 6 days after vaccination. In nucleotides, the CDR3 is TGCGCCAGCAGCCAAGAGCCGGACTGGTCCTATGGCTACACCTTC. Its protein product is CASSQEPDWSYGYTF.